This TCR beta chain originates from a study of T cell repertoires in cytomegalovirus infection. At the level of the study: Both CMV infection and a matching HLA type were indicated by public TCR beta signatures. Findings of the study overall: The response measured ex vivo was dominated by TCR beta clonotypes (HLA-C-restricted and CMV-specific). Cumulative public TCR beta family frequency identified CMV carriers with the relevant HLA.

In the case of this clonotype: Its specificity is not known.

The CDR3 contains 12 residues. V dropped 6 bases and J dropped 1 base, with 6 bases sitting between them. Germline V gene sequence: CDR1 MNHEY, CDR2 SVGEGT. Each CDR3 protein gets one entry after TCRdb re-called the reads with MiXCR. Altogether about 700,000 distinct CDR3 sequences are present, approximately 33% being singletons, with the ten largest covering around a sixth. The sample consisted of cultured PBMCs, taken from culture after CMV antigen stimulation. The chain carries TRBV6-2 or TRBV6-3 and TRBJ1-1; D ambiguous. The receptor was derived from a human donor in good health (CMV status not recorded). Some clones in this sample may be carry-over from other donors' samples. The CDR3 is CASREANTEAFF. In nucleotides, the CDR3 is TGTGCCAGCAGAGAAGCGAACACTGAAGCTTTCTTT.